The 29 T cell receptor beta chains below were found in one sample sequenced in a study of blood T cell repertoires in COVID-19. Clones were sequenced by immunoSEQ multiplex PCR, and TCRdb holds only the in-frame ones, with some missing. Seen here are 100,000 to 150,000 clones, 85% to 90% observed once, and the top ten hold about 7.3%. Sequenced sample: peripheral blood. These receptors came from a man aged 50-60 years with acute or convalescent COVID-19.

The chain couples TRBV27 to TRBJ1-5, with TRBD1 as a possible D gene (5 bases). The germline V gene has CDR1 MNHEY and CDR2 SMNVEV (reference sequence). The CDR3 length is 14 residues. V lost 3 bases, J lost 7 bases, and 13 bases lay in between. This CDR3 is CASSLGGVGQPQHF. The CDR3 bases are TGTGCCAGCAGTTTGGGGGGGGTTGGCCAGCCCCAGCATTTT.

This clone was counted a single time. The gene calls are TRBV6-5 and TRBJ2-2; possibly TRBD2 for D (6 bases). This CDR3 has 14 amino acids. The V gene lost 6 bases and the J gene lost 0 bases, with 8 bases spanning the gap. Germline lookup yields CDR1 MNHEY and CDR2 SVGAGI. The CDR3 DNA reads TGTGCCAGCAGGCGGGATCCGAACACCGGGGAGCTGTTTTTT. Its protein product is CASRRDPNTGELFF.

The rearrangement uses TRBV7-2 and TRBJ1-2; the D gene is possibly TRBD1 (6 bases). The CDR3 sequence is 16 residues long. CDR1 is SGHTA, CDR2 FQGNSA, per germline. V dropped 2 bases and J dropped 1 base, with 14 bases sitting between them. The DNA for the CDR3 is TGTGCCAGCAGCTTACCCAGGGACAATTATAACTATGGCTACACCTTC. It yields the protein CASSLPRDNYNYGYTF. The variable domain in full, completed from reference TRBV7-2 and TRBJ1-2, reads GAGVSQSPSNKVTEKGKDVELRCDPISGHTALYWYRQSLGQGLEFLIYFQGNSAPDKSGLPSDRFSAERTGGSVSTLTIQRTQQEDSAVYLCASSLPRDNYNYGYTFGSGTRLTVV.

The gene calls are TRBV3-1 (or the pseudogene TRBV3-2) and TRBJ2-1; tentative D call: TRBD2 (5 bases). The V and J ends lost 3 bases and 0 bases respectively, with 12 bases between them. Germline V gives CDR1 LGHDT, CDR2 YNNKEL (reference sequence). The CDR3 runs to 16 residues. The CDR3 coding sequence is TGTGCCAGCAGCCACGCTGGTCGGGGCTCCTACAATGAGCAGTTCTTC. Translated: CASSHAGRGSYNEQFF.

The chain uses TRBV6-1 and TRBJ1-5; D ambiguous. V shed 0 bases and J shed 2 bases, with 5 bases lying between them. The CDR3 consists of 14 residues. Per germline, CDR1 MNHNS and CDR2 SASEGT. In DNA form, the CDR3 reads TGTGCCAGCAGTGAAGCGCAGGGCAATCAGCCCCAGCATTTT. The encoded protein is CASSEAQGNQPQHF.

The J gene is TRBJ1-2, the V gene TRBV20-1, with D maybe TRBD1 (6 bases). V was pared by 5 bases and J by 7 bases, with 11 bases between. Per germline, CDR1 DFQATT and CDR2 SNEGSKA (reference sequence). The CDR3 sequence is 11 residues long. CDR3 protein: CSAFTGLGYTF. Written as DNA, the CDR3 is TGCAGTGCTTTTACAGGGCTTGGCTACACCTTC.

The J gene is TRBJ1-1, the V gene TRBV3-1 (or the pseudogene TRBV3-2); 8 nucleotides align to TRBD1. With 1 base clipped from V and 4 bases from J, the junction kept 14 bases outside the gene matches. Germline CDR1 reads LGHDT; CDR2 reads YNNKEL (reference sequence). This CDR3 has 18 residues. The CDR3 spells CASSQVMAWGRGPTEAFF. CDR3 nucleotide sequence: TGTGCCAGCAGCCAAGTAATGGCTTGGGGCAGGGGGCCCACTGAAGCTTTCTTT.

V usage is TRBV5-4 and J usage is TRBJ2-7, with TRBD2 identical over 10 bases. The CDR3 contains 15 residues. Germline V lookup: CDR1 SGHNT, CDR2 YYREEE (reference sequence). The J segment lost 2 bases and the V segment lost 4 bases, leaving 6 bases of the junction unmatched. The CDR3 DNA is TGTGCCAGCAGCCAAAAAACTAGCGGGACCTACGAGCAGTACTTC. This sequence encodes CASSQKTSGTYEQYF.

The chain is built from TRBV5-1 and TRBJ2-3, with TRBD1 matching over 7 bases. This CDR3 region has 12 residues. After removal of 4 bases from V and 12 bases from J, the junction contained 8 bases not matched to a gene. Germline values: CDR1 SGHRS, CDR2 YFSETQ. CDR3 protein: CASSVDRARQYF. CDR3 nucleotide sequence: TGCGCCAGCAGCGTCGACAGGGCACGCCAGTATTTT. Drawing the rest from reference TRBV5-1 and TRBJ2-3, the complete variable domain is KAGVTQTPRYLIKTRGQQVTLSCSPISGHRSVSWYQQTPGQGLQFLFEYFSETQRNKGNFPGRFSGRQFSNSRSEMNVSTLELGDSALYLCASSVDRARQYFGPGTRLTVL.

The chain combines TRBV5-1 with TRBJ2-2, with TRBD1 identical over 9 bases. CDR3 size: 16 residues. From germline, CDR1 is SGHRS and CDR2 YFSETQ. Trimming removed 4 bases from V and 6 bases from J; junction bases left unmatched: 10. The CDR3 DNA reads TGCGCCAGCAGCCTCAGCGGGACAGGGAGAGCCGGGGAGCTGTTTTTT. Residues: CASSLSGTGRAGELFF. The full variable domain, with the rest looked up from reference TRBV5-1 and TRBJ2-2, is KAGVTQTPRYLIKTRGQQVTLSCSPISGHRSVSWYQQTPGQGLQFLFEYFSETQRNKGNFPGRFSGRQFSNSRSEMNVSTLELGDSALYLCASSLSGTGRAGELFFGEGSRLTVL.

The rearrangement uses TRBV9 and TRBJ1-6; 8 bases fit TRBD1. CDR1 SGDLS and CDR2 YYNGEE come from the germline V gene. Unmatched junction bases numbered 18, after V lost 5 bases and J lost 8 bases. This CDR3 has 18 amino acids. CDR3 coding DNA: TGTGCCAGCAGGAAAGACAGGGGTGCGGCCCTTGGGGATTCACCCCTCCACTTT. It is translated as CASRKDRGAALGDSPLHF.

The sample holds one count of this clone. The chain is built from TRBV5-5 and TRBJ1-1, with 9 bases fitting TRBD1. Looked up from germline, CDR1 is SGHKS and CDR2 is YYEKEE (reference sequence). Trimming removed 5 bases from V and 4 bases from J; junction bases left unmatched: 6. This CDR3 has 14 residues. The CDR3 reads CASSRGTGLTEAFF. The CDR3 coding sequence is TGTGCCAGCAGTCGCGGGACAGGGCTCACTGAAGCTTTCTTT.

The CDR3 DNA follows: TGTGCCAGCAGTTCCTACGGTCAGCCCCAGCATTTT. This gives the protein CASSSYGQPQHF. The J gene is TRBJ1-5, the V gene TRBV6-6, with D unresolved. The length of the CDR3 is 12 residues. In germline, CDR1 is MNHNY, CDR2 SVGAGI (reference sequence). Trimming pared 4 bases from V and 6 bases from J, leaving 7 bases between.

This clone has just a few counts. This rearrangement joins TRBV11-2 to TRBJ1-3; D is ambiguous. This CDR3 is 16 amino acids long. The V gene lost 6 bases and the J gene lost 0 bases, with 15 bases spanning the gap. Germline CDR1 is SGHAT and CDR2 is FQNNGV. CDR3 residues: CASSRSGSSSGNTIYF. The CDR3 bases are TGTGCCAGCAGTCGATCCGGGTCTTCCTCTGGAAACACCATATATTTT.

The chain couples TRBV5-4 to TRBJ2-2, with D unresolved. The CDR3 extends over 12 amino acids. The germline V and J ends were trimmed by 3 bases and 4 bases, with 4 bases remaining between them. Per germline, CDR1 SGHNT and CDR2 YYREEE (reference sequence). CDR3 DNA: TGTGCCAGCAGCTCTCCCACCGGGGAGCTGTTTTTT. It encodes CASSSPTGELFF.

This chain connects TRBV27 to TRBJ1-2; 7 positions match TRBD1. CDR1 is MNHEY, CDR2 SMNVEV, per germline (reference sequence). With 5 bases clipped from V and 4 bases from J, the junction kept 16 bases outside the gene matches. The CDR3 spans 17 residues. The CDR3 sequence: CASSPQLKTGLSYGYTF. As DNA, the CDR3 is TGTGCCAGCAGTCCCCAACTTAAGACAGGGCTGAGCTATGGCTACACCTTC.

This clone appeared once. This chain joins TRBV18 and TRBJ2-3; D not resolved. The V gene lost 1 base and the J gene lost 3 bases, with 8 bases spanning the gap. This CDR3 spans 14 amino acids. From germline, CDR1 is KGHSH and CDR2 LQKENI. The CDR3 bases are TGTGCCAGCTCACCACAGCTCGGGACAGATACGCAGTATTTT. As protein: CASSPQLGTDTQYF.

This chain connects TRBV24-1 to TRBJ1-1; maybe TRBD1 (6 bases). With 10 bases removed from V and 1 base from J, the gap between germline ends came to 12 bases. CDR3 size: 13 residues. Germline V gene sequence: CDR1 KGHDR, CDR2 SFDVKD. In nucleotides, the CDR3 is TGTGCCACACAACAGGGAACGAACACTGAAGCTTTCTTT. This encodes CATQQGTNTEAFF.

The chain carries TRBV5-1 and TRBJ2-5; 8 positions agree with TRBD1. The CDR3 spans 15 residues. Germline CDR1 SGHRS, CDR2 YFSETQ. Unmatched junction bases numbered 5, after V lost 4 bases and J lost 0 bases. DNA of the CDR3: TGCGCCAGCAGCCTGGGACAGGCCCACCAAGAGACCCAGTACTTC. It yields the protein CASSLGQAHQETQYF.

The gene calls are TRBV6-5 and TRBJ2-5, with 7 nucleotides matching TRBD1. Germline V gene lookup returns CDR1 MNHEY and CDR2 SVGAGI. The CDR3 is made up of 14 amino acids. With 6 bases clipped from V and 5 bases from J, the junction kept 9 bases outside the gene matches. CDR3 region: CASSTGQAQETQYF. The CDR3 nucleotides read TGTGCCAGCAGCACCGGACAGGCGCAGGAGACCCAGTACTTC.

This clone has just a few counts. This chain joins TRBV30 and TRBJ1-6; D is undetermined. Germline-derived CDR1 and CDR2 are GTSNPN and SVGIG (reference sequence). Between the trimmed V and J ends, which lost 6 bases and 9 bases, there was a span of 12 bases. The CDR3 extends over 12 amino acids. The CDR3 sequence is CACLPRGSPLHF. CDR3 DNA sequence: TGTGCCTGCCTTCCGCGGGGTTCACCCCTCCACTTT.

This clone was seen a few times. The V gene is TRBV14, the J gene TRBJ1-3, with D possibly being TRBD1 (5 bases). This CDR3 is 18 amino acids long. The V and J ends lost 0 bases and 0 bases respectively, with 15 bases between them. Germline V gives CDR1 SGHDN, CDR2 FVKESK. CDR3 residues: CASSQDRGTLSSGNTIYF. The CDR3 nucleotides are TGTGCCAGCAGCCAAGATCGGGGGACTCTGAGCTCTGGAAACACCATATATTTT.

The chain has TRBV19 and TRBJ1-4; TRBD1 might be the D (6 bases). Trimming removed 5 bases at V and 8 bases at J, with 15 bases between. Per the germline V gene, CDR1 is LNHDA and CDR2 is SQIVND (reference sequence). The CDR3 is made up of 14 amino acids. The CDR3 coding sequence is TGTGCCAGTAGTGTCTTACAGGGTTTCGAAAAACTGTTTTTT. Translation: CASSVLQGFEKLFF. Drawing the rest from reference TRBV19 and TRBJ1-4, the complete variable domain is DGGITQSPKYLFRKEGQNVTLSCEQNLNHDAMYWYRQDPGQGLRLIYYSQIVNDFQKGDIAEGYSVSREKKESFPLTVTSAQKNPTAFYLCASSVLQGFEKLFFGSGTQLSVL.

The V call is TRBV20-1, the J call TRBJ1-1; 8 positions match TRBD1. This CDR3 region has 15 residues. The V gene's germline CDR1 is DFQATT and CDR2 SNEGSKA (reference sequence). V trimming: 3 bases; J trimming: 1 base; junction bases outside the gene matches: 7. DNA for the CDR3: TGCAGTGCTAGTGATAAGACAGGGGCGAACACTGAAGCTTTCTTT. Its translation is CSASDKTGANTEAFF.

This chain connects TRBV6-5 to TRBJ2-7; TRBD1 matches at 10 bases. Trimming at V came to 3 bases and at J to 4 bases, leaving 9 bases not matched to a gene. Looked up from germline, CDR1 is MNHEY and CDR2 is SVGAGI. CDR3 length equals 16 residues. The CDR3 coding sequence is TGTGCCAGCAGTTATCTTAAAAGGGACAGGGGTTACGAGCAGTACTTC. Protein product: CASSYLKRDRGYEQYF.

CDR3 nucleotide sequence: TGTGCCAGCAGCGCCGGGACTAGCGGGGTCTACGAGCAGTACTTC. Protein: CASSAGTSGVYEQYF. The chain links TRBV9 to TRBJ2-7; 13 nucleotides line up with TRBD2. The CDR3 loop spans 15 amino acids. From germline, CDR1 is SGDLS and CDR2 YYNGEE. V shed 3 bases and J 3 bases; nucleotides not matched to a gene: 3.

This chain joins TRBV6-4 and TRBJ1-2; the D is unclear. Germline V lookup: CDR1 MRHNA, CDR2 SNTAGT. Trimming shortened V by 7 bases and J by 4 bases, and 16 bases separated the two germline ends. CDR3 size: 14 residues. The CDR3 region is CASIPTLHPYGYTF. CDR3 in DNA: TGTGCCAGCATCCCGACACTGCATCCCTATGGCTACACCTTC.

The genes are TRBV18 and TRBJ2-7; 12 positions match TRBD2. The V gene's germline CDR1 is KGHSH and CDR2 LQKENI. The V and J ends lost 3 bases and 0 bases, in that order; junction bases with no gene match: 6. The CDR3 contains 17 residues. The CDR3 here is CASSPGLAGWSSYEQYF. CDR3 coding DNA: TGTGCCAGCTCACCGGGACTAGCGGGTTGGTCCTCCTACGAGCAGTACTTC.

This clone is a singleton in its sample. The chain joins TRBV24-1 to TRBJ2-3; 8 bases are shared with TRBD2. The CDR3 extends over 15 amino acids. V trimming: 6 bases; J trimming: 2 bases; junction bases outside the gene matches: 6. Per the germline V gene, CDR1 is KGHDR and CDR2 is SFDVKD. CDR3 nucleotides: TGTGCCACCAGTAGGCCAGCGGGAGACACAGATACGCAGTATTTT. This gives the protein CATSRPAGDTDTQYF.